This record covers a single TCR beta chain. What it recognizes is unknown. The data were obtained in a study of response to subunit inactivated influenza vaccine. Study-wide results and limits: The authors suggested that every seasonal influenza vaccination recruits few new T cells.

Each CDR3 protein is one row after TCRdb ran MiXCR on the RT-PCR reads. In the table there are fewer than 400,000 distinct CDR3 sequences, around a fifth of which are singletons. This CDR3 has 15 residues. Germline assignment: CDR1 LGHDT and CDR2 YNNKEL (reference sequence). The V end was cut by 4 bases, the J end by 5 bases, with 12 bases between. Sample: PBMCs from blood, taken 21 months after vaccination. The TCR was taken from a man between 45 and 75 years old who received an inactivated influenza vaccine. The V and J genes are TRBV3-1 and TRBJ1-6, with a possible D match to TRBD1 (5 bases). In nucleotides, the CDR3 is TGTGCCAGCAGCCCGACCGGGACCAATAATTCACCCCTCCACTTT. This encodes CASSPTGTNNSPLHF.